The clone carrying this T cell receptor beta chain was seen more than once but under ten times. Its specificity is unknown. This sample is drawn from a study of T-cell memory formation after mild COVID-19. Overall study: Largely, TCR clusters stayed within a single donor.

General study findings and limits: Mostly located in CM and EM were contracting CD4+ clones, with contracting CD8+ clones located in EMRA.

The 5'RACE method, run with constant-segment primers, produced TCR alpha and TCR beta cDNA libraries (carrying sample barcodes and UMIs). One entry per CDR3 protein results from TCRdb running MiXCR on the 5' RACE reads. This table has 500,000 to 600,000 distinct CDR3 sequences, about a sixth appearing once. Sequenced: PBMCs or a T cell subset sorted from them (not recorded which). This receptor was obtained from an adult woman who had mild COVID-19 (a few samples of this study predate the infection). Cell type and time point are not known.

The CDR3 nucleotides are TGTGCCAGTAGTCCCCCCGACAGGGACTCCTACGAGCAGTACTTC. Translated, it gives CASSPPDRDSYEQYF. V and J are TRBV19 and TRBJ2-7, with 7 positions matching TRBD1. J lost 0 bases, V lost 5 bases, and 7 bases had no gene match. Looked up from germline, CDR1 is LNHDA and CDR2 is SQIVND (reference sequence). The CDR3 has 15 residues.